This T cell receptor (beta chain) originates from a study of T-cell memory formation after mild COVID-19. Study-wide context: TCR clustering was largely donor specific.

Constant-segment-primed 5'RACE gave TCR alpha and TCR beta cDNA libraries with sample barcodes and UMIs. Each CDR3 protein gets one entry after TCRdb re-called the 5' RACE reads with MiXCR. The table shows about 160,000 distinct CDR3 sequences, with roughly 31% occurring only once. This clonotype was seen only a few times. Its target is not known. Study-wide findings and caveats: CD4+ clones that contracted lay mainly in CM and EM; CD8+ ones lay in EMRA. Later expanders leaned CD4+, whereas day 15 to 85 contracting clones were balanced CD4/CD8.

CDR3 length: 16 amino acids. Germline values: CDR1 MNHEY, CDR2 SVGEGT. Trimming removed 4 bases at V and 7 bases at J, with 22 bases between. The sequenced sample consisted of PBMCs or a T cell subset sorted from them (not recorded which). The clonotype originates from an adult woman who had mild COVID-19 (a few samples of this study predate the infection). Cell type and time point are not known. The rearrangement joins TRBV6-2 or TRBV6-3 to TRBJ1-1; D is perhaps TRBD1 (5 bases). The CDR3 reads CASSSPAAGANGEAFF. The CDR3 bases are TGTGCCAGCAGTTCGCCGGCAGCCGGGGCCAACGGTGAAGCTTTCTTT.